Listed here are 8 T cell receptor beta chains from one sample, sequenced in a study of blood T cell repertoires in COVID-19. Assay: immunoSEQ multiplex PCR; the TCRdb copy retains only in-frame clones and omits some. This table holds approximately 280,000 clones, nearly 90% found once. The sequenced material came from peripheral blood. These TCRs come from a man aged 18 to 29 with active or convalescent COVID-19.

The chain joins TRBV14 to TRBJ2-3, with D tentatively TRBD2 (7 bases). The CDR3 covers 13 residues. Trimming stripped 10 bases from V and 4 bases from J, with 15 bases between. In germline, CDR1 is SGHDN, CDR2 FVKESK. Here the CDR3 DNA reads TGTGCCACCGCACAGGGAGGGTCAGATACGCAGTATTTT. Its translation: CATAQGGSDTQYF.

The gene calls are TRBV7-3 and TRBJ2-1; no definite D call. This CDR3 is built from 14 residues. Between the trimmed V and J ends, which lost 5 bases and 5 bases, there was a span of 13 bases. The germline gives CDR1 SGHTA, CDR2 FQGTGA. This CDR3 reads CASSPGRDNNEQFF. The CDR3 nucleotides read TGTGCCAGCAGCCCCGGTCGAGACAACAATGAGCAGTTCTTC. The full variable domain, with the rest looked up from reference TRBV7-3 and TRBJ2-1, is GAGVSQTPSNKVTEKGKYVELRCDPISGHTALYWYRQSLGQGPEFLIYFQGTGAADDSGLPNDRFFAVRPEGSVSTLKIQRTERGDSAVYLCASSPGRDNNEQFFGPGTRLTVL.

The chain has TRBV10-1 and TRBJ2-7; tentatively, D is TRBD2 (7 bases). Germline V gene data show CDR1 as WNHNN and CDR2 as SYGVQD (reference sequence). V was cut by 4 bases and J by 6 bases, with 16 bases left in between. The CDR3 totals 14 residues. In nucleotides, the CDR3 is TGCGCCAGCAGTGGCTTGGCGGGGGCTGCCGAGCAGTACTTC. Its protein product is CASSGLAGAAEQYF.

The CDR3 region is CASSLVGGGLYNEQFF. Written as DNA, the CDR3 is TGTGCCAGCAGCCTGGTTGGGGGGGGCCTTTACAATGAGCAGTTCTTC. V gene TRBV11-2 combines with J gene TRBJ2-1, with D tentatively TRBD2 (7 bases). The CDR3 length is 16 residues. Germline V lookup: CDR1 SGHAT, CDR2 FQNNGV. Deletions cut 5 bases from V and 4 bases from J, with 18 bases between.

The chain links TRBV29-1 to TRBJ2-4; 9 nucleotides agree with TRBD1. The CDR3 is 17 residues long. The germline V gene encodes CDR1 SQVTM and CDR2 ANQGSEA. J gave up 0 bases and V 3 bases, and 9 bases lay outside the gene matches. CDR3 amino acids: CSVEVDWTGVAKNIQYF. DNA for the CDR3: TGCAGCGTTGAGGTCGACTGGACAGGGGTAGCCAAAAACATTCAGTACTTC. The full variable domain, completed using reference TRBV29-1 and TRBJ2-4, is SAVISQKPSRDICQRGTSLTIQCQVDSQVTMMFWYRQQPGQSLTLIATANQGSEATYESGFVIDKFPISRPNLTFSTLTVSNMSPEDSSIYLCSVEVDWTGVAKNIQYFGAGTRLSVL.

The rearrangement uses TRBV7-8 and TRBJ1-2, with TRBD1 as a possible D gene (5 bases). Trimming shortened V by 1 base and J by 2 bases, and 8 bases separated the two germline ends. In germline, CDR1 is SGHVS, CDR2 FQNEAQ. The CDR3 consists of 14 residues. CDR3: CASSLGAGNYGYTF. CDR3 sequence (DNA): TGTGCCAGCAGCTTAGGGGCAGGGAACTATGGCTACACCTTC.

The rearrangement joins TRBV12-3 or TRBV12-4 to TRBJ2-1; possible D gene TRBD2, 5 bases. Between the trimmed V and J ends, which lost 6 bases and 2 bases, there was a span of 8 bases. The CDR3 is 13 residues long. CDR3 residues: CASSPGTYNEQFF. The CDR3 DNA reads as TGTGCCAGCAGCCCCGGGACCTACAATGAGCAGTTCTTC.

The rearrangement links TRBV7-2 to TRBJ2-7; D uncertain. Germline-derived CDR1 and CDR2 are SGHTA and FQGNSA. The length of the CDR3 is 14 residues. V gave up 0 bases and J gave up 0 bases, with 6 bases separating them. The CDR3 protein is CASSLAGFSYEQYF. CDR3 DNA: TGTGCCAGCAGCTTAGCCGGTTTCTCCTACGAGCAGTACTTC. Full variable domain (remainder filled in from reference TRBV7-2 and TRBJ2-7): GAGVSQSPSNKVTEKGKDVELRCDPISGHTALYWYRQSLGQGLEFLIYFQGNSAPDKSGLPSDRFSAERTGGSVSTLTIQRTQQEDSAVYLCASSLAGFSYEQYFGPGTRLTVT.